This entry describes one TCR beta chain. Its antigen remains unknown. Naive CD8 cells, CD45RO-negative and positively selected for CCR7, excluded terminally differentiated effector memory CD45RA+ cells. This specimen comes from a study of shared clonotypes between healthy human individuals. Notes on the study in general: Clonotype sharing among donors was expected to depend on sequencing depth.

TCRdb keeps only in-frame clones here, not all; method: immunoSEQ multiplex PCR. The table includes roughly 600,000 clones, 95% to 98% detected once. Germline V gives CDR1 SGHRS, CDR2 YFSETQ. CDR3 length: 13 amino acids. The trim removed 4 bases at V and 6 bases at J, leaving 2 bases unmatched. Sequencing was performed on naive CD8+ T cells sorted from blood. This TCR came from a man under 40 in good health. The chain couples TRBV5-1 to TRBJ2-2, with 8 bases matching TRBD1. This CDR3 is CASSPTGAGELFF. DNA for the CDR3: TGCGCCAGCAGCCCGACAGGGGCCGGGGAGCTGTTTTTT.